A single sample gave rise to the 11 T cell receptor beta chains below, sequenced in a study of shared clonotypes between healthy human individuals. TCRdb's copy holds only in-frame clones and misses some; the assay was immunoSEQ multiplex PCR. The sample consists of roughly 2 million clones, 85% to 95% of them appearing once. The sequenced sample consisted of naive CD4+ T cells sorted from blood. Documented subset: CD45RA+ positively selected. The receptors here all came from a man between 18 and 29 years old in good health.

This rearrangement joins TRBV2 to TRBJ1-2, with a possible D match to TRBD1 (6 bases). Between the trimmed V and J ends, which lost 2 bases and 8 bases, there was a span of 18 bases. The V gene's germline CDR1 is SNHLY and CDR2 FYNNEI. The CDR3 length is 15 residues. CDR3 nucleotide sequence: TGTGCCAGCAGTGAATTGGGGGCTGTTGGGTACGGCTACACCTTC. Translation gives CASSELGAVGYGYTF.

The sample holds one count of this clone. The chain is built from TRBV11-2 and TRBJ2-2; D ambiguous. This CDR3 region has 16 residues. CDR1 and CDR2 (germline): SGHAT, FQNNGV. Trimming removed 5 bases at V and 2 bases at J, with 15 bases between. The CDR3 DNA follows: TGTGCCAGCAGCCTCCGGGCGGCAATTAACACCGGGGAGCTGTTTTTT. Translation gives CASSLRAAINTGELFF.

This sequence joins TRBV5-1 and TRBJ1-1; possibly TRBD1 for D (6 bases). Trimming cost V 4 bases and J 10 bases, with 17 bases left between them. Germline V gene data show CDR1 as SGHRS and CDR2 as YFSETQ. CDR3 length: 13 amino acids. CDR3 loop: CASSPGQKDSAFF. The DNA for the CDR3 is TGCGCCAGCAGCCCAGGACAGAAGGATTCAGCTTTCTTT.

The CDR3: CASRSGVEKLFF. The CDR3 DNA sequence: TGTGCCAGCAGATCCGGTGTGGAAAAACTGTTTTTT. This chain uses TRBV28 with TRBJ1-4, with D unclear. Trimming cost V 6 bases and J 8 bases, with 10 bases left between them. CDR1 and CDR2 (germline): MDHEN, SYDVKM. The CDR3 is made up of 12 amino acids.

The V and J genes are TRBV6-5 and TRBJ2-7; 9 bases align to TRBD1. CDR1 is MNHEY and CDR2 is SVGAGI in the germline V gene. The ends lost 0 bases at V and 1 base at J; junction bases unmatched: 4. This CDR3 has 16 residues. CDR3 region: CASSYSGTGWSYEQYF. DNA of the CDR3: TGTGCCAGCAGTTACTCCGGGACAGGGTGGTCCTACGAGCAGTACTTC.

V gene TRBV9 combines with J gene TRBJ2-1; TRBD2 matches 8 bases. The CDR3 consists of 13 residues. Trimming removed 3 bases from V and 6 bases from J; junction bases left unmatched: 2. Germline lookup yields CDR1 SGDLS and CDR2 YYNGEE. CDR3 bases: TGTGCCAGCAGCGGGAGCGGGAGCAATGAGCAGTTCTTC. Translation gives CASSGSGSNEQFF.

The chain carries TRBV2 and TRBJ2-5; D remains ambiguous. The V end was cut by 6 bases, the J end by 5 bases, with 7 bases between. This CDR3 has 11 residues. CDR1 is SNHLY, CDR2 FYNNEI, per germline. The CDR3, as DNA: TGTGCCAGCAGGGCCAAGGAGACCCAGTACTTC. This gives the protein CASRAKETQYF.

The rearrangement uses TRBV2 and TRBJ2-5; 7 bases match TRBD2. The CDR3 totals 15 residues. Per germline, CDR1 SNHLY and CDR2 FYNNEI. V trimming: 1 base; J trimming: 5 bases; junction bases outside the gene matches: 7. Written as DNA, the CDR3 is TGTGCCAGCAGTGAAGGGGCGGGAGCGTACGAGACCCAGTACTTC. Amino acids: CASSEGAGAYETQYF.

The V call is TRBV19, the J call TRBJ1-6; perhaps TRBD1 as D (6 bases). From germline, CDR1 is LNHDA and CDR2 SQIVND (reference sequence). V was clipped by 5 bases and J by 7 bases, with 12 bases between them. The CDR3 sequence is 14 residues long. CDR3 nucleotides: TGTGCCAGTAGTCCAGGGGACCGCAATTCACCCCTCCACTTT. This encodes CASSPGDRNSPLHF.

This clone was detected only once. The gene calls are TRBV28 and TRBJ2-4; TRBD1 might be the D (6 bases). This CDR3 comprises 13 residues. The germline gives CDR1 MDHEN, CDR2 SYDVKM. V was trimmed by 7 bases and J by 10 bases, leaving 17 bases between them. The CDR3 DNA follows: TGTGCCAGCATGAGGCCGGACAGTCCGATTCAGTACTTC. Translating gives CASMRPDSPIQYF.

The chain is built from TRBV6-6 and TRBJ1-2; D remains ambiguous. Trimming cost V 6 bases and J 4 bases, with 12 bases left between them. Germline CDR1 is MNHNY and CDR2 is SVGAGI (reference sequence). The CDR3 has 13 amino acids. The CDR3: CASRGRRGYGYTF. In DNA, the CDR3 is TGTGCCAGCAGGGGCCGACGGGGCTATGGCTACACCTTC.